This T cell receptor beta chain appears in the sequencing data of a study of blood T cell repertoires in COVID-19. The cohort comprised adults aged roughly 18 to 95 years residing in 20 to 30 US areas. Cohort 3 recovery required two negative PCRs, clearance, or symptom resolution. With 3 bases removed from V and 4 bases from J, the gap between germline ends came to 9 bases. The germline V gene encodes CDR1 LGHDT and CDR2 YNNKEL (reference sequence). CDR3 length equals 14 residues. In the study's own analysis: Amplifying reference gene primers gave estimates of nucleated cell counts. This table comes from immunoSEQ multiplex PCR, and its TCRdb copy is limited to in-frame clones, with some not included. V, J and clone size are taken as reported in that table, and D and trimming were inferred from the DNA itself. The sample consists of roughly 330,000 clones, about nine tenths of them appearing once.

The chain couples TRBV3-1 (or the pseudogene TRBV3-2) to TRBJ2-2; a weak D match, TRBD2 (6 bases). This TCR was recovered from a young woman who had recovered from COVID-19. Material: PBMCs or T cells enriched from blood (not recorded which). DNA of the CDR3: TGTGCCAGCAGCCAGGGACTCATCACCGGGGAGCTGTTTTTT. Amino acid sequence: CASSQGLITGELFF.